The rows below give T cell receptor beta chains drawn from one sample of a study of blood T cell repertoires in COVID-19. Produced via immunoSEQ multiplex PCR; TCRdb's table is partial and in-frame only. The table has more than 95,000 clones, around 81% seen once. Sequencing input: peripheral blood. These receptors originate from a man aged 80 or over with acute or convalescent COVID-19. Each CDR3 is given with its conserved first and last residue. The D gene is left open where the match is weak. Rows give clone size only sometimes, using once, few, many, or a class for an expanded clone.

>NA|TRBD1|TRBV6-5|TRBJ1-4
TGTGCCAGCAGTTACTCCCGGGACAGGGAGGAAAAACTGTTTTTT
CASSYSRDREEKLFF
>NA|TRBD1|TRBV24-1|TRBJ2-3
TGTGCCACCAGTGATGTACCGGGACAGGGAGGAGTGGATACGCAGTATTTT
CATSDVPGQGGVDTQYF
>few|NA|TRBV10-3|TRBJ1-5
TGTGCCATCAGTGACCAGGGATCCAATCAGCCCCAGCATTTT
CAISDQGSNQPQHF
>NA|NA|TRBV15|TRBJ1-6
TGTGCCACCAGCAGAGATATTGGGGCCTCTCATTCACCCCTCCACTTT
CATSRDIGASHSPLHF
>NA|TRBD2|TRBV7-2|TRBJ2-5
TGTGCCAGCAGCTTGAGCGGGAGGGGAGAGACCCAGTACTTC
CASSLSGRGETQYF
>NA|TRBD2|TRBV18|TRBJ2-2
TGTGCCAGCTCTCCACGAGCGGGAATCAACACCGGGGAGCTGTTTTTT
CASSPRAGINTGELFF
>NA|TRBD2|TRBV25-1|TRBJ2-7
TGTGCCAGCAGTAGACTAGCCCACGAGCAGTACTTC
CASSRLAHEQYF
>NA|NA|TRBV7-2|TRBJ2-2
TGTGCCAGCAGCACTACCGGGACTTTGAACACCGGGGAGCTGTTTTTT
CASSTTGTLNTGELFF
>NA|NA|TRBV25-1|TRBJ2-5
TGTGCCAGCAGTGAAGCTACAGGGAAACGGAAAGAGACCCAGTACTTC
CASSEATGKRKETQYF
>NA|NA|TRBV20-1|TRBJ1-1
TGCAGTGCTAGTCAGTCGAACACTGAAGCTTTCTTT
CSASQSNTEAFF